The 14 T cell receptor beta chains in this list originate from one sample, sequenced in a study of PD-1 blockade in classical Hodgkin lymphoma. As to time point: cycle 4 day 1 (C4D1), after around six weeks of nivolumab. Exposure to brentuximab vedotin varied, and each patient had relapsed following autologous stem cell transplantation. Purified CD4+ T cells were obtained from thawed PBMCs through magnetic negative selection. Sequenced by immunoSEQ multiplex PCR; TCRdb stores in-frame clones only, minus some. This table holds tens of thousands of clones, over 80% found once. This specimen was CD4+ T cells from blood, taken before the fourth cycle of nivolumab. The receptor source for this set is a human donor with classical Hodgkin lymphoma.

CDR3: CASSTGQARGYTF. The CDR3 bases are TGTGCCAGCAGTACCGGTCAGGCGAGAGGCTACACCTTC. The genes are TRBV27 and TRBJ1-2; D is ambiguous. The length of the CDR3 is 13 residues. Trimming left V 5 bases short and J 8 bases short, with 15 bases between. The germline CDR1 and CDR2 sequences are MNHEY and SMNVEV (reference sequence).

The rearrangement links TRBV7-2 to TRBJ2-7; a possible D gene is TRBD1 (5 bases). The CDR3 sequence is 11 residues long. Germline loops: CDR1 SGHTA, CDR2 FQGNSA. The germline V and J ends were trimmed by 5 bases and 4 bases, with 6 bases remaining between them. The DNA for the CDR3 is TGTGCCAGCAGCAGACAGTACGAGCAGTACTTC. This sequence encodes CASSRQYEQYF. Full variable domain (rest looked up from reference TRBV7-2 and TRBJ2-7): GAGVSQSPSNKVTEKGKDVELRCDPISGHTALYWYRQSLGQGLEFLIYFQGNSAPDKSGLPSDRFSAERTGGSVSTLTIQRTQQEDSAVYLCASSRQYEQYFGPGTRLTVT.

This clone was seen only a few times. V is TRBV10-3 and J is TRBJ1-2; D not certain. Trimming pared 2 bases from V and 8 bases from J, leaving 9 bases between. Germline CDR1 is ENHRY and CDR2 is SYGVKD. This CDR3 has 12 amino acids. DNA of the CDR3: TGTGCCATCAGTGAGCCGTCCAGAGGCTACACCTTC. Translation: CAISEPSRGYTF.

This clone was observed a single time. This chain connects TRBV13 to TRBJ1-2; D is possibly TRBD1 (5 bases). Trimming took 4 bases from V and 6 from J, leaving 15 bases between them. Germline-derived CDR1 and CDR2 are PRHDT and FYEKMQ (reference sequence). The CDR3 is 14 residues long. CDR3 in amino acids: CASSSRTGANGYTF. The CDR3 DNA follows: TGTGCCAGCAGCTCCCGGACTGGGGCAAATGGCTACACCTTC.

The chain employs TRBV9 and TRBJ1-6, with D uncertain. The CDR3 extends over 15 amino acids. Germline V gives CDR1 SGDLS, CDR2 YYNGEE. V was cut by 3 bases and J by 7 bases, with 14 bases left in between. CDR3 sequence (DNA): TGTGCCAGCAGCGCAAACCAAGGAGGCAATTCACCCCTCCACTTT. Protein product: CASSANQGGNSPLHF.

This CDR3 reads CASSTPPGTSSSYEQYF. CDR3 DNA sequence: TGTGCCAGTAGTACTCCACCCGGGACGTCAAGCTCCTACGAGCAGTACTTC. This chain connects TRBV19 to TRBJ2-7; D possibly matches TRBD1 or TRBD2 (5 bases each). CDR1 is LNHDA and CDR2 is SQIVND in the germline V gene (reference sequence). V shed 4 bases and J shed 0 bases, with 19 bases lying between them. This CDR3 region has 17 residues.

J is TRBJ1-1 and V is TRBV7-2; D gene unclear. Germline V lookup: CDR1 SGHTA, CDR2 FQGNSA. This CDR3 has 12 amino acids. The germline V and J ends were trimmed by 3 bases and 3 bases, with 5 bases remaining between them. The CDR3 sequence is CASSFQYTEAFF. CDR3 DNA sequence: TGTGCCAGCAGCTTCCAGTACACTGAAGCTTTCTTT.

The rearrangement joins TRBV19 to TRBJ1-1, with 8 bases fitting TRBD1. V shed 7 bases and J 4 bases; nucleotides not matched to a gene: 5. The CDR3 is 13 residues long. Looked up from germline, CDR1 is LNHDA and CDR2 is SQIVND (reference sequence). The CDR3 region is CASKNRGSTEAFF. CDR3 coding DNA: TGTGCCAGTAAGAACAGGGGGTCCACTGAAGCTTTCTTT. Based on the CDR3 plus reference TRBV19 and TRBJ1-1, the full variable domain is DGGITQSPKYLFRKEGQNVTLSCEQNLNHDAMYWYRQDPGQGLRLIYYSQIVNDFQKGDIAEGYSVSREKKESFPLTVTSAQKNPTAFYLCASKNRGSTEAFFGQGTRLTVV.

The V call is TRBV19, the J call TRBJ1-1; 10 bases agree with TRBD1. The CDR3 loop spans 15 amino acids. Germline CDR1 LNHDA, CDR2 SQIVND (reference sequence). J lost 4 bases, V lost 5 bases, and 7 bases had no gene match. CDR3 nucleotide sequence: TGTGCCAGTAGTGAAGACCGGGACAGGGGCACTGAAGCTTTCTTT. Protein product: CASSEDRDRGTEAFF.

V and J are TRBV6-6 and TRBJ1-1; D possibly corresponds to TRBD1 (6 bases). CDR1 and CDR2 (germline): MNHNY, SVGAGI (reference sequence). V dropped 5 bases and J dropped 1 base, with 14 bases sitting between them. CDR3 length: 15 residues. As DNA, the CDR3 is TGTGCCAGCAGTGACATACAGGGACGGAACACTGAAGCTTTCTTT. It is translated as CASSDIQGRNTEAFF.

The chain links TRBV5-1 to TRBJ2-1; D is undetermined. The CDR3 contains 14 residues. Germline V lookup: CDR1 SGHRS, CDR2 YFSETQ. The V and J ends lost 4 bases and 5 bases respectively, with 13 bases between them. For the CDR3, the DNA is TGCGCCAGCAGCCGCACGTCTTCGGACAATGAGCAGTTCTTC. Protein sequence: CASSRTSSDNEQFF. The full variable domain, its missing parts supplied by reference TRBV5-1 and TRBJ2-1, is KAGVTQTPRYLIKTRGQQVTLSCSPISGHRSVSWYQQTPGQGLQFLFEYFSETQRNKGNFPGRFSGRQFSNSRSEMNVSTLELGDSALYLCASSRTSSDNEQFFGPGTRLTVL.

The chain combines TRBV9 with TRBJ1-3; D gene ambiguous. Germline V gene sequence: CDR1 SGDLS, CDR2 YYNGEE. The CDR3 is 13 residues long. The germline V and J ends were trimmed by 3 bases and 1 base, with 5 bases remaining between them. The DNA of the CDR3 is TGTGCCAGCAGCGACGGGTCTGGAAACACCATATATTTT. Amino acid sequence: CASSDGSGNTIYF.

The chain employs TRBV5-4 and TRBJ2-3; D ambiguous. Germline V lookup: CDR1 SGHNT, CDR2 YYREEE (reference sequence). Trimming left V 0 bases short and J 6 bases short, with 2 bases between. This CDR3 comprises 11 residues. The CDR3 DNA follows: TGTGCCAGCAGCTTGGAGGATACGCAGTATTTT. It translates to CASSLEDTQYF.

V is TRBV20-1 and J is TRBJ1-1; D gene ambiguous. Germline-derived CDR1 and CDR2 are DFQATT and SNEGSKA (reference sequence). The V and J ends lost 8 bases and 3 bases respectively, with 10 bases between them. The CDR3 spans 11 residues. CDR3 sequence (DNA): TGCAGTCCTACCTTAGACACTGAAGCTTTCTTT. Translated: CSPTLDTEAFF.